Shown below are 15 T cell receptor beta chains from a single sample sequenced in a study of T cells in women clearing cervical HPV infection. The method was immunoSEQ multiplex PCR; TCRdb's version includes in-frame clones alone and lacks a portion of them. The data include 45,000 to 55,000 clones; the top ten clones carry 1.5% to 2%. What was sequenced was blood buffy coat. The receptors were gathered from a woman aged 18 to 75 with a cervical HPV16 infection that either progressed to CIN3+ or cleared (not recorded which).

As concerns this clone: The CDR3 end is not reached by the read, which stops 3 residues before it; the germline J gene fills it in. The chain recombines TRBV30 with TRBJ2-7; D unclear. Trimming left V 2 bases short and J 3 bases short, with 8 bases between. This CDR3 has 12 amino acids. The germline V gene has CDR1 GTSNPN and CDR2 SVGIG (reference sequence). CDR3 DNA (partial): TGTGCCTGGAGTAGGCGGAACTACGAG. Amino acid sequence: CAWSRRNYE. The entire CDR3 sequence reads CAWSRRNYEQYF.

Comment on this clone: The observed sequence ends 3 residues before the CDR3 terminus, with the missing tail filled in from the germline J gene. The rearrangement joins TRBV11-2 to TRBJ2-5; D not resolved. The CDR3 loop spans 12 amino acids. Germline V CDR1 and CDR2: SGHAT, FQNNGV. CDR3: CASSTEYLTQYF. CDR3 bases read: TGTGCCAGCAGCACAGAGTACCTTACC.

Turning to this clone: The read ends 3 residues shy of where the CDR3 ends; the end is completed using the germline J gene. The V and J genes are TRBV5-4 and TRBJ1-2, with a tentative D call TRBD1 (6 bases). V was shortened by 2 bases and J by 4 bases, with 9 bases between the two germline ends. Germline V gene data show CDR1 as SGHNT and CDR2 as YYREEE (reference sequence). This CDR3 is 13 amino acids long. The part of the CDR3 DNA that was read is TGTGCCAGCAGCTTCGGACAGCTCTATGGC. Amino acids: CASSFGQLYG. The whole CDR3 protein reads CASSFGQLYGYTF.

As regards this clone: The CDR3 goes on 3 residues after the read ends, and that part is filled in from the germline J gene. The chain recombines TRBV7-6 with TRBJ2-2, with a weak D call TRBD1 (6 bases). V was pared by 5 bases and J by 4 bases, with 14 bases between. The germline CDR1 and CDR2 sequences are SGHVS and FNYEAQ. The CDR3 sequence is 15 residues long. The part of the CDR3 DNA that was read is TGTGCCAGCAGCGAGACACAGGGTGCCACCGGGGAG. It translates to CASSETQGATGE. The entire CDR3 sequence reads CASSETQGATGELFF.

The sequenced CDR3 bases are TGTGCCAGCAGCCAAAACCCCGGGACATACGAG. This codes for CASSQNPGTYE. The full CDR3 is CASSQNPGTYEQYF. J is TRBJ2-7 and V is TRBV14, with a tentative D call TRBD1 (6 bases). The CDR3 end is not reached by the read, which stops 3 residues before it; the germline J gene fills it in. The V gene lost 2 bases and the J gene lost 4 bases, with 12 bases spanning the gap. The CDR3 totals 14 residues. Germline V gene data show CDR1 as SGHDN and CDR2 as FVKESK.

With respect to this clone: The sequenced fragment ends 3 residues before the CDR3 boundary, so the rest is inferred from the germline J gene. The chain couples TRBV2 to TRBJ2-1, with TRBD2 matching 7 bases. The CDR3 is 15 amino acids. The junction had 9 bases not matched to a gene; V was cut back by 10 bases and J by 0 bases. Germline loops: CDR1 SNHLY, CDR2 FYNNEI. Incomplete CDR3 DNA: TGTGCCACCACGGGGGGACGGAGCTCCTACAATGAG. It specifies CATTGGRSSYNE. The full CDR3 protein reads CATTGGRSSYNEQFF.

For this clone: The read halts 3 residues ahead of the CDR3 end, with the missing end drawn from the germline J gene. The chain carries TRBV5-1 and TRBJ2-1; 9 bases fit TRBD2. This CDR3 has 15 residues. Germline V gene data show CDR1 as SGHRS and CDR2 as YFSETQ. The V gene end was trimmed by 2 bases and the J gene end by 7 bases; junction bases not matched to a gene: 7. The CDR3 sequence is CASSFQAGGPNEQFF. The CDR3 DNA, read in part, is TGCGCCAGCAGCTTCCAGGCGGGAGGGCCTAATGAG.

As regards this clone: The CDR3 end lies 3 residues beyond the end of the read and is filled in from the germline J gene. The chain recombines TRBV5-1 with TRBJ2-2, with 10 bases matching TRBD1. Germline V gives CDR1 SGHRS, CDR2 YFSETQ. Trimming cost V 0 bases and J 6 bases; bases outside gene matches: 5. The CDR3 has 16 residues. The CDR3 is CASSLGTGGPAGELFF. Incomplete CDR3 DNA: TGCGCCAGCAGCTTGGGGACAGGGGGGCCGGCCGGGGAG.

The CDR3 protein is CASSQNDRPSGSPLHF. CDR3 bases read: TGTGCCAGCAGTCAAAACGACAGGCCGAGCGGTTCACCC. The chain combines TRBV28 with TRBJ1-6; TRBD1 is a possible D gene (6 bases). The read terminates 3 residues ahead of where the CDR3 ends, so the germline J gene completes it. CDR1 and CDR2 (germline): MDHEN, SYDVKM. The length of the CDR3 is 16 residues. Trimming took 5 bases from V and 9 from J, leaving 20 bases between them.

Here the CDR3 reads CSVAGVGSNQPQHF. CDR3 DNA (partial): TGCAGCGTTGCAGGGGTGGGAAGCAATCAGCCC. The chain is built from TRBV29-1 and TRBJ1-5; D perhaps matches TRBD1 (6 bases). Coverage ceases 3 residues before the CDR3 finishes, and the germline J gene fills in the end. The germline V and J ends were trimmed by 4 bases and 1 base, with 11 bases remaining between them. The CDR3 covers 14 residues. Per the germline V gene, CDR1 is SQVTM and CDR2 is ANQGSEA. The complete variable domain, with remaining parts taken from reference TRBV29-1 and TRBJ1-5, reads SAVISQKPSRDICQRGTSLTIQCQVDSQVTMMFWYRQQPGQSLTLIATANQGSEATYESGFVIDKFPISRPNLTFSTLTVSNMSPEDSSIYLCSVAGVGSNQPQHFGDGTRLSIL.

As concerns this clone: With the read ending 3 residues before the CDR3 end, the germline J gene is used to fill in that end. The chain uses TRBV2 and TRBJ1-2, with 9 bases aligning to TRBD1. The V gene end was trimmed by 8 bases and the J gene end by 2 bases; junction bases not matched to a gene: 15. This CDR3 comprises 17 residues. CDR1 and CDR2 from the germline V gene are SNHLY and FYNNEI. CDR3 sequence: CASYGFWTGALNYGYTF. Incomplete CDR3 DNA: TGTGCCAGCTACGGTTTTTGGACAGGGGCCTTAAACTATGGC.

Remarks on this clone: Coverage ceases 3 residues before the CDR3 finishes, and the germline J gene fills in the end. The chain uses TRBV19 and TRBJ2-5, with unresolved D. V was trimmed by 3 bases and J by 5 bases, leaving 10 bases between them. Germline V gene lookup returns CDR1 LNHDA and CDR2 SQIVND (reference sequence). The CDR3 runs to 13 residues. The DNA read from the CDR3 is TGTGCCAGTAGTATTGGTTTCGGGGAGACC. It translates to CASSIGFGET. The whole CDR3 reads CASSIGFGETQYF.

Note on this clone: The missing CDR3 end, 3 residues past where the read stops, is filled in from the germline J gene. This chain connects TRBV5-1 to TRBJ2-3; D not certain. Germline values: CDR1 SGHRS, CDR2 YFSETQ. The CDR3 loop spans 14 amino acids. With 2 bases removed from V and 0 bases from J, the gap between germline ends came to 7 bases. The CDR3 loop reads CASSLALSTDTQYF. The CDR3 bases that were read are TGCGCCAGCAGCTTAGCACTTAGCACAGATACG.

Concerning this clone itself: Sequencing ends 3 residues short of the CDR3 end; the germline J gene provides the rest. This chain uses TRBV20-1 with TRBJ1-2; D gene ambiguous. CDR3 length: 14 amino acids. The V and J ends lost 4 bases and 3 bases respectively, with 15 bases between them. Germline V gene data show CDR1 as DFQATT and CDR2 as SNEGSKA (reference sequence). CDR3 bases read: TGCAGTGCTACTCGAATGTGGAGGGACTATGGC. It is translated as CSATRMWRDYG. The whole CDR3 reads CSATRMWRDYGYTF.

About this clone itself: With the read ending 3 residues before the CDR3 end, the germline J gene is used to fill in that end. The chain has TRBV20-1 and TRBJ2-5, with unresolved D. CDR3 length: 12 residues. Between the trimmed V and J ends, which lost 8 bases and 0 bases, there was a span of 10 bases. The germline CDR1 and CDR2 sequences are DFQATT and SNEGSKA (reference sequence). The CDR3 is CSSSVNQETQYF. The DNA read from the CDR3 is TGCAGTTCCAGCGTAAACCAAGAGACC.